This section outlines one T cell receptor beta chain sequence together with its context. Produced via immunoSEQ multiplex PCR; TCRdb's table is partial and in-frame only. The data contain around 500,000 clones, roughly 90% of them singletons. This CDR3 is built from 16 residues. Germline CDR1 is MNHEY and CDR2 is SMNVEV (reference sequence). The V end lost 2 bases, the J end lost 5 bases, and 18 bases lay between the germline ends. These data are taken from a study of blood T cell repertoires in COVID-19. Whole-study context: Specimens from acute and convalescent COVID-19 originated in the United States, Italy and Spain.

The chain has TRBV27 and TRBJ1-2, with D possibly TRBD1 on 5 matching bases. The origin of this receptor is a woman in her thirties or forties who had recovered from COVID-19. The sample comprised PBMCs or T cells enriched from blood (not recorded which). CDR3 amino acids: CASSLTSTGRFYGYTF. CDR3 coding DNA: TGTGCCAGCAGTTTAACTTCCACAGGCCGTTTTTATGGCTACACCTTC.